A single sample gave rise to the 14 T cell receptor beta chains below, sequenced in a study of human T cells and chemical hapten exposure. TCRdb re-derived calls from the RACE reads in MiXCR, one entry per CDR3 protein. The data contain approximately 370,000 distinct CDR3 sequences, 5.5% of them singletons. Time point in this sample: pre-sensitization, week 0. As for treatment: therapeutic diphenylcyclopropenone sensitization with weekly scalp DPC. Sequenced here: whole blood, sampled in connection with sensitization to the hapten diphenylcyclopropenone (DPC). These receptors were obtained from a woman between 18 and 30 years old with alopecia areata. Some clones in this sample may be carry-over from other donors' samples.

V usage is TRBV6-5 and J usage is TRBJ1-2, with a tentative D call TRBD1 (6 bases). V was shortened by 6 bases and J by 4 bases, with 18 bases between the two germline ends. Looked up from germline, CDR1 is MNHEY and CDR2 is SVGAGI. The CDR3 sequence is 15 residues long. The DNA for the CDR3 is TGTGCCAGCAGCTCGCGGGGGGCAGGATCCTATGGCTACACCTTC. Protein sequence: CASSSRGAGSYGYTF.

V usage is TRBV20-1 and J usage is TRBJ1-1; D is perhaps TRBD1 (5 bases). The CDR3 has 11 amino acids. The V gene lost 5 bases and the J gene lost 6 bases, with 10 bases spanning the gap. Germline V gene lookup returns CDR1 DFQATT and CDR2 SNEGSKA (reference sequence). This CDR3 is CSAPRTSEAFF. The DNA for the CDR3 is TGCAGTGCTCCTCGGACATCTGAAGCTTTCTTT.

This clonotype was seen ten or more times. The rearrangement joins TRBV29-1 to TRBJ1-2; D unclear. The CDR3 is made up of 12 amino acids. V shed 7 bases and J shed 6 bases, with 15 bases lying between them. Germline V gene data show CDR1 as SQVTM and CDR2 as ANQGSEA. The chain's CDR3 is CSAGFREDGYTF. CDR3 DNA: TGCAGCGCCGGCTTCCGCGAGGATGGCTACACCTTC.

In its sample, this clonotype was seen many times. The genes are TRBV5-4 and TRBJ2-2; 9 bases map to TRBD1. The CDR3 contains 16 residues. After removal of 3 bases from V and 4 bases from J, the junction contained 7 bases not matched to a gene. Germline V gene sequence: CDR1 SGHNT, CDR2 YYREEE (reference sequence). The DNA for the CDR3 is TGTGCCAGCAGCTCAAACAGGGGGCTCGGCACCGGGGAGCTGTTTTTT. Translating it yields CASSSNRGLGTGELFF.

Ten or more counts support this clonotype. The chain's CDR3 is CASSEEAGRAEAFF. The CDR3 coding sequence is TGTGCCAGCAGTGAAGAGGCCGGACGGGCTGAAGCTTTCTTT. The chain carries TRBV6-1 and TRBJ1-1, with D unresolved. The CDR3 covers 14 residues. Germline V CDR1 and CDR2: MNHNS, SASEGT. Trimming removed 1 base at V and 6 bases at J, with 12 bases between.

This clonotype was seen more than once but under ten times. This rearrangement joins TRBV6-5 to TRBJ1-4, with D unclear. The germline V gene has CDR1 MNHEY and CDR2 SVGAGI. This CDR3 has 16 residues. Trimming removed 0 bases at V and 2 bases at J, with 10 bases between. The CDR3 DNA reads TGTGCCAGCAGTTACTCAGGGAAGAGGACTAATGAAAAACTGTTTTTT. Protein product: CASSYSGKRTNEKLFF.

This clonotype was found many times. V usage is TRBV10-3 and J usage is TRBJ1-5; D remains ambiguous. The germline V gene encodes CDR1 ENHRY and CDR2 SYGVKD. V lost 3 bases, J lost 6 bases, and 12 bases lay in between. This CDR3 spans 14 amino acids. CDR3 nucleotide sequence: TGTGCCATCAGTGAAGGCAGCTACCTTCAGCCCCAGCATTTT. Translation gives CAISEGSYLQPQHF.

This clonotype was recorded many times. This chain connects TRBV12-3 or TRBV12-4 to TRBJ1-5; D unclear. Trimming stripped 7 bases from V and 0 bases from J, with 7 bases between. This CDR3 has 13 amino acids. The DNA for the CDR3 is TGTGCCAGCACCTCCAATAGCAATCAGCCCCAGCATTTT. Translating gives CASTSNSNQPQHF.

CDR3 DNA: TGCGCCAGCAGCTTGGCGTCGGGACTACTCGATACGCAGTATTTT. Translating it yields CASSLASGLLDTQYF. The rearrangement joins TRBV5-1 to TRBJ2-3, with 7 bases matching TRBD2. In germline, CDR1 is SGHRS, CDR2 YFSETQ. V gave up 0 bases and J gave up 6 bases; unmatched junction bases: 7. The CDR3 sequence is 15 residues long.

The V and J genes are TRBV12-3 or TRBV12-4 and TRBJ2-7, with a weak D call TRBD2 (5 bases). The V and J ends lost 5 bases and 5 bases respectively, with 16 bases between them. CDR3 length equals 14 residues. The CDR3 DNA reads as TGTGCCAGCAGTGGAATGGCCGGAGGTGACGAGCAGTACTTC. Amino acid sequence: CASSGMAGGDEQYF.

This clonotype was seen many times. The rearrangement uses TRBV7-2 and TRBJ1-5; 9 bases are a match to TRBD1. V dropped 6 bases and J dropped 4; count of bases not matched to a gene: 4. Germline CDR1 is SGHTA and CDR2 is FQGNSA. The CDR3 runs to 14 residues. The chain's CDR3 is CASSIDRGNQPQHF. CDR3 DNA: TGTGCCAGCAGTATCGACAGGGGGAATCAGCCCCAGCATTTT.

This clonotype was counted a few times. The gene calls are TRBV6-5 and TRBJ2-5, with 8 bases that match TRBD2. CDR3 length: 15 residues. The germline V gene has CDR1 MNHEY and CDR2 SVGAGI. The trim removed 2 bases at V and 7 bases at J, leaving 9 bases unmatched. In DNA, the CDR3 is TGTGCCAGCAGTTACGGAGGCCTAGCGGGCGCGACCCAGTACTTC. It is translated as CASSYGGLAGATQYF.

This clonotype was observed a few times. CDR3 in amino acids: CASSREGTGHSEQYF. CDR3 in DNA: TGTGCCAGCAGCCGGGAAGGGACAGGACATTCCGAGCAGTACTTC. This sequence joins TRBV6-5 and TRBJ2-7; 8 nucleotides agree with TRBD1. The germline gives CDR1 MNHEY, CDR2 SVGAGI. The CDR3 is 15 amino acids. J gave up 6 bases and V 6 bases, and 13 bases lay outside the gene matches.

The sample holds many counts of this clonotype. V is TRBV7-2 and J is TRBJ2-3; D is tentatively TRBD1 or TRBD2 (6 bases each). Germline CDR1 is SGHTA and CDR2 is FQGNSA. The CDR3 covers 16 residues. The germline V and J ends were trimmed by 5 bases and 0 bases, with 15 bases remaining between them. The CDR3 region is CASSLNGGWSTDTQYF. The DNA of the CDR3 is TGTGCCAGCAGCCTGAACGGGGGCTGGAGCACAGATACGCAGTATTTT.